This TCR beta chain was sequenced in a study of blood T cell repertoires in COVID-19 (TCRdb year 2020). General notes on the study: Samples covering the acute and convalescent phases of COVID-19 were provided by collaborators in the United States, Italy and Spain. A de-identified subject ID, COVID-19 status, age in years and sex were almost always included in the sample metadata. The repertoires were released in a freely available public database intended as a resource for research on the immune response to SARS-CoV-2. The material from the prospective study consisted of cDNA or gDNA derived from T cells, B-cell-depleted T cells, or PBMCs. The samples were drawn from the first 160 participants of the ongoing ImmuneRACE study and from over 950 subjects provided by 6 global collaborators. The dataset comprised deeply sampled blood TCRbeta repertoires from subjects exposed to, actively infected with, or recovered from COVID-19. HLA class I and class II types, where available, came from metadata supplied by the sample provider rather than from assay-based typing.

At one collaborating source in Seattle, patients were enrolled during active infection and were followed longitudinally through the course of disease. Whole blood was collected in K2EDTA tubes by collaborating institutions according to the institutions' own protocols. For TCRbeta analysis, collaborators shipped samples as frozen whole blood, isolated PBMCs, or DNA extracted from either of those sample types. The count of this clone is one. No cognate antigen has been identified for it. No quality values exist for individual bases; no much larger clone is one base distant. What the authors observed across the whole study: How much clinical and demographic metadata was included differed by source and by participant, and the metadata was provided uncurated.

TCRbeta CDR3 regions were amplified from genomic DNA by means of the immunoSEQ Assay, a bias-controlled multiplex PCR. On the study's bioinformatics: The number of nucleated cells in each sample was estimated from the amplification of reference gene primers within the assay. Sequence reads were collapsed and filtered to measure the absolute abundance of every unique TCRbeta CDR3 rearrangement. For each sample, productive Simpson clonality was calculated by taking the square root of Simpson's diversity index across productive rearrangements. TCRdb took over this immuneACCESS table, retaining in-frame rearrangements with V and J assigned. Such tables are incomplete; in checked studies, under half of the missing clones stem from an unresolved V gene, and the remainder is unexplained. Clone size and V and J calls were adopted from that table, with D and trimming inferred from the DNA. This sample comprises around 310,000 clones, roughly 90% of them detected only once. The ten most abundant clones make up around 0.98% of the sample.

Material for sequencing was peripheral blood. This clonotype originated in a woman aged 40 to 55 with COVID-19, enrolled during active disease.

This receptor carries the CDR3 CSASRTVNLDTQYF. The DNA reads TGCAGTGCTAGTCGGACAGTAAATTTAGATACGCAGTATTTT. Rearrangement joined TRBV20-1 to TRBJ2-3; TRBD1 is possibly the D segment (6 matching bases). CDR1 DFQATT and CDR2 SNEGSKA were looked up in the germline V gene (reference sequence). V was cut back by 3 bases and J by 5 bases, leaving a gap of 15 bases between them. From the cysteine up to the phenylalanine, the CDR3 has a length of 14 residues. This entry keeps only the CDR3 DNA: 42 bases, framed from base 1.